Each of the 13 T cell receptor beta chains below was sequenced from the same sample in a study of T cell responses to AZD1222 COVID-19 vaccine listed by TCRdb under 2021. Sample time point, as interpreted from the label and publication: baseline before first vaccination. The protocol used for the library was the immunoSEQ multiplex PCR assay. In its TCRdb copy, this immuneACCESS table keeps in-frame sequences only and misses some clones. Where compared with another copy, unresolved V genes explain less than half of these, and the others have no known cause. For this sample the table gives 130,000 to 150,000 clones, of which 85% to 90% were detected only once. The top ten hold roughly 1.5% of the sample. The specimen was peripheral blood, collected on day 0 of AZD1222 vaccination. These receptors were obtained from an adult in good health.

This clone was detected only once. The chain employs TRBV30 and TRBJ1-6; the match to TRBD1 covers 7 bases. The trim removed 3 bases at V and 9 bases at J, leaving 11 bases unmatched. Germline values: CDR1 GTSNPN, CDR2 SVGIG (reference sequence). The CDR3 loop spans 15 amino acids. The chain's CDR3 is CAWRVNGPGGSPLHF. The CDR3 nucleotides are TGTGCCTGGAGGGTTAATGGGCCAGGGGGTTCACCCCTCCACTTT.

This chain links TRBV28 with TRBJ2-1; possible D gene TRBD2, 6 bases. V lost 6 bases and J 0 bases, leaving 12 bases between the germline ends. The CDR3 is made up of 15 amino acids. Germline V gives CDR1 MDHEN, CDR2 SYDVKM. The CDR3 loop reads CASSRSGSSYNEQFF. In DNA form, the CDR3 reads TGTGCCAGCAGCCGTAGCGGTAGCTCCTACAATGAGCAGTTCTTC.

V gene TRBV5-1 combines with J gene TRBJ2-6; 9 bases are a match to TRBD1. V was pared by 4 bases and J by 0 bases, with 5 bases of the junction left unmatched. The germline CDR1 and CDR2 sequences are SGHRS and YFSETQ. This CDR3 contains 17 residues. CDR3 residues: CASSGQGSYSGANVLTF. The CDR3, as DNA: TGCGCCAGCAGCGGACAGGGGTCCTACTCTGGGGCCAACGTCCTGACTTTC.

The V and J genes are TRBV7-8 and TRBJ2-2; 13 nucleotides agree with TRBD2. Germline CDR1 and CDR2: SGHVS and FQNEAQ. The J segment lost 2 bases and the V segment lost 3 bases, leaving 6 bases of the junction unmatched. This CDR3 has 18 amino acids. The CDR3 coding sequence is TGTGCCAGCAGCTTTTCACTAGCGGGGGGGACTAACACCGGGGAGCTGTTTTTT. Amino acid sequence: CASSFSLAGGTNTGELFF.

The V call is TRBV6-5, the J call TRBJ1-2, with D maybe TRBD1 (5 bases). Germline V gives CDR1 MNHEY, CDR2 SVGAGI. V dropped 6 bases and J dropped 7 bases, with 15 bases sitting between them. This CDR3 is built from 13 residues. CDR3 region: CASSRQGLGGYTF. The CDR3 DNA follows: TGTGCCAGCAGCCGGCAGGGACTCGGTGGCTACACCTTC.

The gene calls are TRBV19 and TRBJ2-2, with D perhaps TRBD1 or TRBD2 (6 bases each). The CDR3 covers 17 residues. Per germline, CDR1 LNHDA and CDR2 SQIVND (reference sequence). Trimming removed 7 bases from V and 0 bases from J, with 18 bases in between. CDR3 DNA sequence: TGTGCCAGTAAACGAGGATTTAGGGGGGCGAACACCGGGGAGCTGTTTTTT. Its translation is CASKRGFRGANTGELFF.

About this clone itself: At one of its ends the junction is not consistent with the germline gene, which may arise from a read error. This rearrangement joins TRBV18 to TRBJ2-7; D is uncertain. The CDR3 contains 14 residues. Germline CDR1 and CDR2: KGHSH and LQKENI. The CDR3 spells CASSPDRASYERYF. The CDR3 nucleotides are TGTGCCAGCTCACCGGACCGGGCTTCCTACGAGCGGTACTTC.

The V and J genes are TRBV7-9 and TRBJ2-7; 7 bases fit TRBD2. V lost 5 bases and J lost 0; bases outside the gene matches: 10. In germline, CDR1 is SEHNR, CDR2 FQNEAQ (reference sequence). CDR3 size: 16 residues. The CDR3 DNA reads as TGTGCCAGCAGCCTCACCGGGGGGTACAGCTCCTACGAGCAGTACTTC. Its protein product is CASSLTGGYSSYEQYF.

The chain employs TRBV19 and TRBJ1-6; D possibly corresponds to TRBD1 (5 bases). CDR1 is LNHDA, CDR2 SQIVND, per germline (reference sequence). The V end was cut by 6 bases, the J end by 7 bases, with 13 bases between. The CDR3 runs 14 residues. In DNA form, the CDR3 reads TGTGCCAGTAGCCCTCGAGGGGACAATTCACCCCTCCACTTT. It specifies CASSPRGDNSPLHF.

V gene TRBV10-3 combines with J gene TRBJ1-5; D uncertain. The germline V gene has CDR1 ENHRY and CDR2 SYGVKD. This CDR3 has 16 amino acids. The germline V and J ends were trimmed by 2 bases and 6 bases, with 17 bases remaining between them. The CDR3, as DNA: TGTGCCATCAGTGAGGAGGTGGGGAGAGAGGCTCAGCCCCAGCATTTT. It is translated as CAISEEVGREAQPQHF.

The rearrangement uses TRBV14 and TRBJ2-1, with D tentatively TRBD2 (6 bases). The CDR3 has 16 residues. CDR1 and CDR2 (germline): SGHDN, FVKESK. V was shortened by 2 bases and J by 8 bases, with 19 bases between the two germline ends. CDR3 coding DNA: TGTGCCAGCAGCCAATCTCCGCGACTAGGCATGGATGAGCAGTTCTTC. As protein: CASSQSPRLGMDEQFF.

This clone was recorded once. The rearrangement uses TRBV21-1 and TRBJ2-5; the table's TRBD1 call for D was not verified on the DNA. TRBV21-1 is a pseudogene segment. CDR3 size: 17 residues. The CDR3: CASSEPGQGAGVETQYF. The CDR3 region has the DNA TGTGCCAGCAGCGAGCCAGGACAGGGGGCGGGAGTAGAGACCCAGTACTTC.

CDR3 nucleotides: TGCGCCAGCAGTCATGGGGCCGAGCAGTACTTC. The encoded protein is CASSHGAEQYF. The gene calls are TRBV5-1 and TRBJ2-7; tentatively, D is TRBD1 (5 bases). Germline CDR1 is SGHRS and CDR2 is YFSETQ. CDR3 size: 11 residues. The V and J ends lost 5 bases and 6 bases respectively, with 9 bases between them.